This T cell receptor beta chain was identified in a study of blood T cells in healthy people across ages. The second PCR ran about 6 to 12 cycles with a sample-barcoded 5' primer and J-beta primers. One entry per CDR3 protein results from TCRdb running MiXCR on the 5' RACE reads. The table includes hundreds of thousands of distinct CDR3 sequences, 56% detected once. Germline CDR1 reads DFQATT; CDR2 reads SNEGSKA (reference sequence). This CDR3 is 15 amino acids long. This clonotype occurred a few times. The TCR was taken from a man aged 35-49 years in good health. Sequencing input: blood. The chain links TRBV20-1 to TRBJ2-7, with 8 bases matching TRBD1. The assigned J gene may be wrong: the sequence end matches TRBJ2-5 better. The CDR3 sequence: CSARPGTGGDETQYF. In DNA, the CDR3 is TGCAGTGCTCGCCCGGGGACAGGCGGGGACGAGACCCAGTACTTC.